The rows below give T cell receptor beta chains drawn from one sample of a study of blood T cell repertoires in COVID-19. This table comes from immunoSEQ multiplex PCR, and its TCRdb copy is limited to in-frame clones, with some not included. The sample contains 70,000 or so clones, approximately 83% of which appear only once. The source material was peripheral blood. The receptors were sampled from a man aged 80 or over with acute or convalescent COVID-19. Each CDR3 is given with its conserved first and last residue. Fields, in order: CDR3 length, V gene, CDR3 protein.

CDR3 length: 16; V gene: TRBV5-4; CDR3 protein: CASRKGTGVSNYGYTF
CDR3 length: 15; V gene: TRBV4-2; CDR3 protein: CASSQDLGGSYGYTF
CDR3 length: 19; V gene: TRBV24-1; CDR3 protein: CATSDRGLAGGVGQETQYF
CDR3 length: 14; V gene: TRBV18; CDR3 protein: CASSPNWTGEGYTF
CDR3 length: 16; V gene: TRBV5-6; CDR3 protein: CASSFWSGTGDNEQFF
CDR3 length: 13; V gene: TRBV4-1; CDR3 protein: CASRAGANYGYTF
CDR3 length: 13; V gene: TRBV7-2; CDR3 protein: CASSLTGGTEAFF
CDR3 length: 15; V gene: TRBV28; CDR3 protein: CASSERRGLNTEAFF
CDR3 length: 14; V gene: TRBV20-1; CDR3 protein: CSASLRQGKNTIYF
CDR3 length: 15; V gene: TRBV6-4; CDR3 protein: CASSVVPGTTYEQYF
CDR3 length: 15; V gene: TRBV4-2; CDR3 protein: CASSPPGLERYEQYF
CDR3 length: 13; V gene: TRBV10-3; CDR3 protein: CAIRTGSTDTQYF
CDR3 length: 17; V gene: TRBV11-2; CDR3 protein: CASSSGTSGSGTGELFF
CDR3 length: 17; V gene: TRBV11-2; CDR3 protein: CASSLGTGLSYNSPLHF
CDR3 length: 14; V gene: TRBV7-9; CDR3 protein: CASSSGFSGNTIYF
CDR3 length: 13; V gene: TRBV6-2/TRBV6-3; CDR3 protein: CASSYVQGQALHF
CDR3 length: 14; V gene: TRBV6-2/TRBV6-3; CDR3 protein: CASSYRGGSFEQFF
CDR3 length: 11; V gene: TRBV10-3; CDR3 protein: CAISRGWEQYF
CDR3 length: 13; V gene: TRBV11-2; CDR3 protein: CASSLDRNGFQFF
CDR3 length: 15; V gene: TRBV5-1; CDR3 protein: CASSLNRPGETEAFF
CDR3 length: 14; V gene: TRBV9; CDR3 protein: CASIPGRGTGELFF
CDR3 length: 16; V gene: TRBV7-9; CDR3 protein: CASSLGGDPGTYGYTF
CDR3 length: 13; V gene: TRBV11-2; CDR3 protein: CASSLDGATKQYF
CDR3 length: 16; V gene: TRBV5-4; CDR3 protein: CASSSERTGENTEAFF
CDR3 length: 13; V gene: TRBV6-2/TRBV6-3; CDR3 protein: CASSYSRGGEQYF
CDR3 length: 14; V gene: TRBV5-4; CDR3 protein: CASTFQGGGNTIYF
CDR3 length: 12; V gene: TRBV13; CDR3 protein: CASSRSWTEAFF
CDR3 length: 11; V gene: TRBV7-6; CDR3 protein: CASSLAGRQYF